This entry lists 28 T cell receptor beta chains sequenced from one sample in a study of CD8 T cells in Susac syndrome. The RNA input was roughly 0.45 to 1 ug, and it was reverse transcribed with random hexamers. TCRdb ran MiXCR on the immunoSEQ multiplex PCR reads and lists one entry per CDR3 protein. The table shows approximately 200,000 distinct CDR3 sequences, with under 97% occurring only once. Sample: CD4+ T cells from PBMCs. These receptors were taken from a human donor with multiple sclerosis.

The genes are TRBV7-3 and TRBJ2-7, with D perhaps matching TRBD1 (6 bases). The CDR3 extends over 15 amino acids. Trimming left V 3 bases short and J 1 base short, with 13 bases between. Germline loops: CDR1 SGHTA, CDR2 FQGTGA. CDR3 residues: CASSLTGTLSYEQYF. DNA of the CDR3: TGTGCCAGCAGCTTGACCGGGACACTTTCCTACGAGCAGTACTTC.

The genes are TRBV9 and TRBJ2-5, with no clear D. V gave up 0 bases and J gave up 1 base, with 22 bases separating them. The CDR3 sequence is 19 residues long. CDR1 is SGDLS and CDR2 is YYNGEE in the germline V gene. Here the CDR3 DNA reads TGTGCCAGCAGCGTAGTTGGTACTAAAGGCCGATCCCCCCAAGAGACCCAGTACTTC. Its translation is CASSVVGTKGRSPQETQYF.

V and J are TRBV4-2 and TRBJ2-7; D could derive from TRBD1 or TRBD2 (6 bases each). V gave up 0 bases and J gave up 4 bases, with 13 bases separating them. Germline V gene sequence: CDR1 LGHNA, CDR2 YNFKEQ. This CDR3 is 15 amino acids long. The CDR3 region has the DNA TGTGCCAGCAGCCAAGAAACGGGGGCGTCTTACGAGCAGTACTTC. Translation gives CASSQETGASYEQYF.

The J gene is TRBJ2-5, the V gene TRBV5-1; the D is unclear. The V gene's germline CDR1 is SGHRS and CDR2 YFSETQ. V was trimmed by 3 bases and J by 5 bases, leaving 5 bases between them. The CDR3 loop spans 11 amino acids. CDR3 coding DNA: TGCGCCAGCAGCTGGTTGGAGACCCAGTACTTC. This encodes CASSWLETQYF.

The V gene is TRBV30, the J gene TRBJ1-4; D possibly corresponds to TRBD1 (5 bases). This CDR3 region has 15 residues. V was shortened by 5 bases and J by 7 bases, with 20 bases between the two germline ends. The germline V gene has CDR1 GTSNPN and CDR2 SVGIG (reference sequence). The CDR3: CAWGGQGQGGEKLFF. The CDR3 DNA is TGTGCCTGGGGTGGTCAGGGCCAGGGCGGTGAAAAACTGTTTTTT.

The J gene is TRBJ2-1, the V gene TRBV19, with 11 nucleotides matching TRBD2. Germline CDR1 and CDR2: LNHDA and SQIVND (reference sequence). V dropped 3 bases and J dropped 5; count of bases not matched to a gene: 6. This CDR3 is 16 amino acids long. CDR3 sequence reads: CASSIPTSGGDNEQFF. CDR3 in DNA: TGTGCCAGTAGTATCCCAACTAGCGGGGGAGACAATGAGCAGTTCTTC.

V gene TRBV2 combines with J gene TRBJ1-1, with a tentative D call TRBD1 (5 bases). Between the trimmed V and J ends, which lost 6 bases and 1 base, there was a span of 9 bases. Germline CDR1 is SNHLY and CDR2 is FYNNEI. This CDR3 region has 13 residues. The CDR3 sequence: CASRLDTNTEAFF. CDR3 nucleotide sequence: TGTGCCAGCAGATTGGACACGAACACTGAAGCTTTCTTT.

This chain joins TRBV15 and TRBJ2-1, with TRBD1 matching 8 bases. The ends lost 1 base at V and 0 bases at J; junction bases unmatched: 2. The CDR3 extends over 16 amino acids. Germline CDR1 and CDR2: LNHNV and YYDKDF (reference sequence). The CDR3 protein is CATSRGTGNSYNEQFF. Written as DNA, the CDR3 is TGTGCCACCAGCAGAGGGACAGGGAACTCCTACAATGAGCAGTTCTTC.

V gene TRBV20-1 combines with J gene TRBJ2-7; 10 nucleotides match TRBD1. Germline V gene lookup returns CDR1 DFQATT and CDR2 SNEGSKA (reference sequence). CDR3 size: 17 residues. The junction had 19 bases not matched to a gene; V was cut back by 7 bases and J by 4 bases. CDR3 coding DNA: TGCAGTGTAGATGGGTCCACGGGACAGGGGACGGGGTACGAGCAGTACTTC. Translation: CSVDGSTGQGTGYEQYF.

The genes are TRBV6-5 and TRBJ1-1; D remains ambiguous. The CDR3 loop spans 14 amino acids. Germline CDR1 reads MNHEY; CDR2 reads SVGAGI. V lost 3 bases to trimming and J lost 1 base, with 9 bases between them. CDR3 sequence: CASSYSPGNTEAFF. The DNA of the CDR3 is TGTGCCAGCAGTTATTCGCCGGGGAACACTGAAGCTTTCTTT.

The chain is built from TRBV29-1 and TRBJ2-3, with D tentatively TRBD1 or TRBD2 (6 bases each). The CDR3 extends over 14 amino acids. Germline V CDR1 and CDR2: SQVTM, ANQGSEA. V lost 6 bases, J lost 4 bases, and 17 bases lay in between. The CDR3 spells CSVAPEGGADTQYF. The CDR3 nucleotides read TGCAGCGTAGCACCCGAGGGGGGCGCAGATACGCAGTATTTT.

The CDR3 sequence: CASARGDVFYEQYF. The DNA for the CDR3 is TGTGCCAGCGCGAGGGGGGATGTGTTTTACGAGCAGTACTTC. V usage is TRBV7-2 and J usage is TRBJ2-7; D may match TRBD1 or TRBD2 (6 bases each). The CDR3 sequence is 14 residues long. The V end was cut by 8 bases, the J end by 4 bases, with 18 bases between. Per the germline V gene, CDR1 is SGHTA and CDR2 is FQGNSA.

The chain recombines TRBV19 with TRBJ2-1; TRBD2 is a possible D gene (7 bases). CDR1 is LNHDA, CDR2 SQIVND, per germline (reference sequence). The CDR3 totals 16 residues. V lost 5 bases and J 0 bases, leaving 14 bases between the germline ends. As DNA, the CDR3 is TGTGCCAGTAGTGGGGGGGGCCGTAGCTCCTACAATGAGCAGTTCTTC. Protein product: CASSGGGRSSYNEQFF.

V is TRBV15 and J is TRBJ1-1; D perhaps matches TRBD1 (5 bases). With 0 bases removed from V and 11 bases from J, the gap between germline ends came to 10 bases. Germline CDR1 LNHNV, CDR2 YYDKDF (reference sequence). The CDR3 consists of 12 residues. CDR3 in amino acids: CATSRDRDLAFF. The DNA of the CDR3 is TGTGCCACCAGCAGAGACAGGGATTTGGCTTTCTTT.

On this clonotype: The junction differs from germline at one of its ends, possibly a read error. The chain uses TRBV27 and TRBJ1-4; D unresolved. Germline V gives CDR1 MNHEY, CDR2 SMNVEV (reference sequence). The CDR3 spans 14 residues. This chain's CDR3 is CASSSGPPNGKLFF. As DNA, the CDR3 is TGTGCCAGCAGCTCCGGACCGCCGAATGGAAAACTGTTTTTT.

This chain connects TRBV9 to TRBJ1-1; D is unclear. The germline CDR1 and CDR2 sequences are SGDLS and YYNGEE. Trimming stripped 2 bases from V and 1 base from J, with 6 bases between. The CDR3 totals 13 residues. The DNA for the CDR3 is TGTGCCAGCAGCGTCGGCAGGAACACTGAAGCTTTCTTT. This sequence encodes CASSVGRNTEAFF.

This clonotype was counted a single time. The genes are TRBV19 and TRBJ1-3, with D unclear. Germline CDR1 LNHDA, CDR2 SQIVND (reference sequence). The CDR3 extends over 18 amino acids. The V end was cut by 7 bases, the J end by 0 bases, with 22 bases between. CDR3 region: CASNPPWMTYPSGNTIYF. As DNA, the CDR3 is TGTGCCAGTAACCCCCCATGGATGACCTACCCCTCTGGAAACACCATATATTTT. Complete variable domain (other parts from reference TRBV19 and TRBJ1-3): DGGITQSPKYLFRKEGQNVTLSCEQNLNHDAMYWYRQDPGQGLRLIYYSQIVNDFQKGDIAEGYSVSREKKESFPLTVTSAQKNPTAFYLCASNPPWMTYPSGNTIYFGEGSWLTVV.

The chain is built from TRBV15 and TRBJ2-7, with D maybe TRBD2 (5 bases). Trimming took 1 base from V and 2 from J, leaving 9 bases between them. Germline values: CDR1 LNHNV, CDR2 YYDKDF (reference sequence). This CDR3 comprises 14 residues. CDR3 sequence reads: CATSRGPGTYEQYF. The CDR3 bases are TGTGCCACCAGCAGAGGTCCGGGAACCTACGAGCAGTACTTC.

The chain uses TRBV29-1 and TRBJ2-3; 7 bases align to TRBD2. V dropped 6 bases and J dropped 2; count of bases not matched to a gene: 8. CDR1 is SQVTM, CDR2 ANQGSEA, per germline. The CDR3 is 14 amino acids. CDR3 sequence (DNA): TGCAGCGTGGAAAGACTAGCCCTCACAGATACGCAGTATTTT. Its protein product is CSVERLALTDTQYF.

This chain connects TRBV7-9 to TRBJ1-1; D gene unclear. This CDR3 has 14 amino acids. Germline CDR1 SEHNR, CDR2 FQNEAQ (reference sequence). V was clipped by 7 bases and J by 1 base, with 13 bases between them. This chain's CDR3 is CASTLMGGNTEAFF. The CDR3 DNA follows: TGTGCCAGCACCTTGATGGGTGGGAACACTGAAGCTTTCTTT.

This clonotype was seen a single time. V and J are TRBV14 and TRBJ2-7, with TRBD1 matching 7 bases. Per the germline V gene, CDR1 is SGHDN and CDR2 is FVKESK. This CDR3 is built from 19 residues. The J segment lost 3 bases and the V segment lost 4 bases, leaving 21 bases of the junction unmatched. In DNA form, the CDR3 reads TGTGCCAGCAGCCCCCAGGGACAGCCTCTGCGAGATCCAATCTACGAGCAGTACTTC. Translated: CASSPQGQPLRDPIYEQYF.

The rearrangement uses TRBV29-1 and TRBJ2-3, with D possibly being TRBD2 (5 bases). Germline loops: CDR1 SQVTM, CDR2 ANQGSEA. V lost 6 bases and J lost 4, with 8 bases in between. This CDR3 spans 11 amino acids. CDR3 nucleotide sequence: TGCAGCGTCCACGGGGCAGATACGCAGTATTTT. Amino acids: CSVHGADTQYF.

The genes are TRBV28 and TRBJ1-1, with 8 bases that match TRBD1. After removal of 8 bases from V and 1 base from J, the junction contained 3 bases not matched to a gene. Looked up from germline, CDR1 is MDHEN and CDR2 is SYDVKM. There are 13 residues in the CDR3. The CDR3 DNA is TGTGCCAGCTGCGGACAGGGGAACACTGAAGCTTTCTTT. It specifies CASCGQGNTEAFF.

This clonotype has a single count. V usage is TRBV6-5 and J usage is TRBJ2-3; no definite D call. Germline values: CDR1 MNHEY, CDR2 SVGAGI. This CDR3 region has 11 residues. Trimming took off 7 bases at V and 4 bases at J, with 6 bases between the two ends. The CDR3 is CASKVADTQYF. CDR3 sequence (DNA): TGTGCCAGCAAGGTTGCAGATACGCAGTATTTT.

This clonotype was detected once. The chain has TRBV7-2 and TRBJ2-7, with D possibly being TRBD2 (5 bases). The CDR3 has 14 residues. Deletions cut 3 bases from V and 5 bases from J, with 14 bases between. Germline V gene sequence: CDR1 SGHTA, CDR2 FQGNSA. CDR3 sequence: CASSLLPGFNEQYF. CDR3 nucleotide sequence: TGTGCCAGCAGCTTGCTGCCGGGATTTAACGAGCAGTACTTC.

CDR3 bases: TGCGCCAGCACCCATGGGGGAGGATCCAATGAGCAGTTCTTC. It specifies CASTHGGGSNEQFF. The chain recombines TRBV5-1 with TRBJ2-1; D may be TRBD2 (6 bases). V gave up 6 bases and J gave up 6 bases, with 16 bases separating them. The CDR3 has 14 residues. Germline V gives CDR1 SGHRS, CDR2 YFSETQ.

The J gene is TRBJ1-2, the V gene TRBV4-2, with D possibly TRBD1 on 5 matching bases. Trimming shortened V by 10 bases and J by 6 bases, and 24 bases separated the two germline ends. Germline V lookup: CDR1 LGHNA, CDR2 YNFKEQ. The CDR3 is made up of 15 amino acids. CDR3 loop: CATPGTAQPIDGYTF. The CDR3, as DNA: TGTGCCACCCCCGGGACGGCCCAACCTATTGATGGCTACACCTTC.

CDR3 region: CASGQGQGGFYEQYF. In nucleotides, the CDR3 is TGTGCTAGTGGTCAGGGACAGGGAGGGTTCTACGAGCAGTACTTC. The chain couples TRBV12-5 to TRBJ2-7, with 9 bases matching TRBD1. J gave up 3 bases and V 5 bases, and 8 bases lay outside the gene matches. The CDR3 runs 15 residues. Looked up from germline, CDR1 is LGHNT and CDR2 is FRNRAP.